One and the same sample provided the 23 T cell receptor beta chains below, sequenced in a study of blood T cell repertoires in COVID-19. Assay used: immunoSEQ multiplex PCR; TCRdb lists only in-frame clones, some missing. Of under 300,000 clones in the sample, more than 75% were seen once. Specimen: peripheral blood. The receptors were gathered from a woman between 65 and 79 years old with active or convalescent COVID-19.

This clone was counted once. This chain links TRBV6-2 or TRBV6-3 with TRBJ2-3, with D unclear. The V gene's germline CDR1 is MNHEY and CDR2 SVGEGT. Trimming took off 3 bases at V and 0 bases at J, with 10 bases between the two ends. CDR3 size: 15 residues. CDR3 sequence (DNA): TGTGCCAGCAGTTATAGTGAGCAAAGCACAGATACGCAGTATTTT. As protein: CASSYSEQSTDTQYF.

This CDR3 reads CASSSGTDTQYF. The DNA for the CDR3 is TGTGCCAGCAGTAGCGGCACAGATACGCAGTATTTT. This sequence joins TRBV6-6 and TRBJ2-3; D remains unclear. V was pared by 5 bases and J by 1 base, with 4 bases between. The CDR3 totals 12 residues. CDR1 is MNHNY, CDR2 SVGAGI, per germline (reference sequence).

This chain connects TRBV6-6 to TRBJ2-1; D perhaps matches TRBD2 (7 bases). Trimming shortened V by 2 bases and J by 9 bases, and 11 bases separated the two germline ends. The CDR3 runs to 13 residues. The germline CDR1 and CDR2 sequences are MNHNY and SVGAGI (reference sequence). This CDR3 reads CASSYQGGGEQFF. CDR3 DNA: TGTGCCAGCAGTTACCAAGGGGGGGGTGAGCAGTTCTTC.

The V call is TRBV6-5, the J call TRBJ2-7, with no clear D. The CDR3 length is 14 residues. Germline values: CDR1 MNHEY, CDR2 SVGAGI. The V end was cut by 6 bases, the J end by 2 bases, with 14 bases between. The CDR3 loop reads CASSLGPVPYEQYF. Here the CDR3 DNA reads TGTGCCAGCAGCCTTGGGCCCGTACCCTACGAGCAGTACTTC.

This chain uses TRBV6-6 with TRBJ1-2, with D hard to call. Germline V gene lookup returns CDR1 MNHNY and CDR2 SVGAGI (reference sequence). Between the trimmed V and J ends, which lost 8 bases and 10 bases, there was a span of 17 bases. This CDR3 has 12 residues. The CDR3 region is CASGPDQIDYTF. The CDR3 DNA reads TGTGCCAGCGGTCCCGATCAAATAGACTACACCTTC.

This clone was found once. The rearrangement uses TRBV5-4 and TRBJ1-3; TRBD1 matches 8 bases. The CDR3 sequence is 15 residues long. The germline gives CDR1 SGHNT, CDR2 YYREEE (reference sequence). The V segment lost 5 bases and the J segment 0 bases; nucleotides outside the gene matches: 4. Here the CDR3 reads CASSLTGASGNTIYF. The CDR3 nucleotides are TGTGCCAGCAGTTTGACAGGGGCCTCTGGAAACACCATATATTTT.

The chain is built from TRBV27 and TRBJ1-2, with D perhaps TRBD1 (6 bases). This CDR3 comprises 14 residues. V lost 2 bases, J lost 2 bases, and 9 bases lay in between. The germline V gene encodes CDR1 MNHEY and CDR2 SMNVEV (reference sequence). CDR3 amino acids: CASSLQQGNYGYTF. The CDR3 DNA is TGTGCCAGCAGTTTACAGCAGGGGAACTATGGCTACACCTTC.

This clone occurred a few times. The chain joins TRBV6-5 to TRBJ2-5; D may be TRBD2 (7 bases). The V gene lost 7 bases and the J gene lost 4 bases, with 19 bases spanning the gap. Germline V gene lookup returns CDR1 MNHEY and CDR2 SVGAGI. The CDR3 spans 15 residues. The CDR3 reads CASTPWRGLGETQYF. The CDR3, as DNA: TGTGCCAGCACCCCTTGGCGGGGGCTGGGAGAGACCCAGTACTTC.

The V gene is TRBV2, the J gene TRBJ2-5; D call uncertain. The V end was cut by 4 bases, the J end by 7 bases, with 7 bases between. The CDR3 covers 11 residues. Germline CDR1 reads SNHLY; CDR2 reads FYNNEI. The CDR3 coding sequence is TGTGCCAGCAGTGGTGGAGTGACCCAGTACTTC. This sequence encodes CASSGGVTQYF. Combining the CDR3 with reference TRBV2 and TRBJ2-5 gives the whole variable domain EPEVTQTPSHQVTQMGQEVILRCVPISNHLYFYWYRQILGQKVEFLVSFYNNEISEKSEIFDDQFSVERPDGSNFTLKIRSTKLEDSAMYFCASSGGVTQYFGPGTRLLVL.

The V and J genes are TRBV7-2 and TRBJ2-1, with D possibly being TRBD1 (6 bases). CDR1 is SGHTA, CDR2 FQGNSA, per germline. Trimming removed 7 bases from V and 6 bases from J, with 16 bases in between. The CDR3 loop spans 14 amino acids. The CDR3, as DNA: TGTGCCAGCACCGCTGGGACATCATTCAATGAGCAGTTCTTC. It codes for CASTAGTSFNEQFF.

This chain links TRBV7-3 with TRBJ2-2; 7 nucleotides align to TRBD2. Germline V gene lookup returns CDR1 SGHTA and CDR2 FQGTGA. CDR3 size: 15 residues. After removal of 6 bases from V and 0 bases from J, the junction contained 4 bases not matched to a gene. This CDR3 reads CASRFSGSNTGELFF. In nucleotides, the CDR3 is TGTGCCAGCAGGTTTAGCGGGTCGAACACCGGGGAGCTGTTTTTT.

This clone was detected only once. This rearrangement joins TRBV11-2 to TRBJ1-6; no clear D gene. V was shortened by 7 bases and J by 8 bases, with 12 bases between the two germline ends. Germline CDR1 reads SGHAT; CDR2 reads FQNNGV. CDR3 length: 13 amino acids. The CDR3 region is CASMDFSYSPLHF. The CDR3 coding sequence is TGTGCCAGCATGGACTTTAGCTATTCACCCCTCCACTTT.

The chain has TRBV6-6 and TRBJ2-1; 11 nucleotides agree with TRBD1. CDR1 and CDR2 (germline): MNHNY, SVGAGI (reference sequence). This CDR3 spans 15 amino acids. Trimming cost V 2 bases and J 7 bases; bases outside gene matches: 4. For the CDR3, the DNA is TGTGCCAGCAGTTACGGACAGGGGGCGGTTAATGAGCAGTTCTTC. This encodes CASSYGQGAVNEQFF.

The chain joins TRBV7-2 to TRBJ1-1; D not resolved. Trimming left V 3 bases short and J 0 bases short, with 20 bases between. From germline, CDR1 is SGHTA and CDR2 FQGNSA. CDR3 size: 18 residues. The CDR3 nucleotides are TGTGCCAGCAGCTTGATGGATCCGGGATTGGGAATGAACACTGAAGCTTTCTTT. The encoded protein is CASSLMDPGLGMNTEAFF.

The rearrangement uses TRBV27 and TRBJ2-3; 11 nucleotides agree with TRBD2. The germline V gene encodes CDR1 MNHEY and CDR2 SMNVEV (reference sequence). This CDR3 is 16 amino acids long. V lost 6 bases, J lost 8 bases, and 13 bases stayed unmatched. DNA for the CDR3: TGTGCCAGCAGCTTCCCCCTAGCGGGGGGCTTGGGTACGCAGTATTTT. Residues: CASSFPLAGGLGTQYF.

V gene TRBV6-4 combines with J gene TRBJ2-1, with 8 positions matching TRBD2. CDR3 size: 14 residues. The germline CDR1 and CDR2 sequences are MRHNA and SNTAGT. J gave up 6 bases and V 6 bases, and 7 bases lay outside the gene matches. This CDR3 is CASSATSGGNEQFF. CDR3 in DNA: TGTGCCAGCAGCGCCACTAGCGGAGGCAATGAGCAGTTCTTC.

This chain uses TRBV5-6 with TRBJ1-4, with 7 bases identical to TRBD1. CDR3 length: 15 residues. The germline gives CDR1 SGHDT, CDR2 YYEEEE. V gave up 3 bases and J gave up 2 bases; unmatched junction bases: 4. The CDR3 is CASSSQTGTNEKLFF. As DNA, the CDR3 is TGTGCCAGCAGCTCCCAGACAGGGACTAATGAAAAACTGTTTTTT.

The chain combines TRBV2 with TRBJ2-7, with 7 bases lining up with TRBD1. Germline lookup yields CDR1 SNHLY and CDR2 FYNNEI. The CDR3 is 12 amino acids. The junction had 5 bases not matched to a gene; V was cut back by 6 bases and J by 6 bases. The CDR3, as DNA: TGTGCCAGCAGCCTCTACAGGGGCGAGCAGTACTTC. Protein sequence: CASSLYRGEQYF.

V usage is TRBV13 and J usage is TRBJ1-2, with D unclear. V was clipped by 6 bases and J by 4 bases, with 9 bases between them. The CDR3 runs to 12 residues. Germline loops: CDR1 PRHDT, CDR2 FYEKMQ (reference sequence). The CDR3: CASSFTAYGYTF. CDR3 coding DNA: TGTGCCAGCAGTTTCACTGCCTATGGCTACACCTTC. The entire variable domain, with the rest obtained from reference TRBV13 and TRBJ1-2, is as follows: AAGVIQSPRHLIKEKRETATLKCYPIPRHDTVYWYQQGPGQDPQFLISFYEKMQSDKGSIPDRFSAQQFSDYHSELNMSSLELGDSALYFCASSFTAYGYTFGSGTRLTVV.

This rearrangement joins TRBV10-3 to TRBJ1-2, with TRBD1 as a possible D gene (6 bases). V lost 5 bases and J 1 base, leaving 11 bases between the germline ends. The CDR3 consists of 14 residues. CDR1 and CDR2 (germline): ENHRY, SYGVKD. The CDR3 DNA follows: TGTGCCATCAGTTTATTACAGGGTAACTATGGCTACACCTTC. This gives the protein CAISLLQGNYGYTF.

The genes are TRBV19 and TRBJ2-2, with 13 positions matching TRBD2. The CDR3 sequence is 18 residues long. Germline trimming cut 10 bases from V and 5 bases from J; bases unmatched to any gene: 16. The germline V gene has CDR1 LNHDA and CDR2 SQIVND (reference sequence). CDR3: CAILGGTSGVYGTGELFF. DNA of the CDR3: TGTGCCATCCTAGGGGGGACTAGCGGGGTTTATGGGACCGGGGAGCTGTTTTTT.

The chain combines TRBV2 with TRBJ1-5, with TRBD1 matching over 8 bases. The V and J ends lost 3 bases and 2 bases, in that order; junction bases with no gene match: 12. The CDR3 length is 18 residues. Germline CDR1 is SNHLY and CDR2 is FYNNEI. In DNA, the CDR3 is TGTGCCAGCAGTGAGTTTCTGGGACAGGCCGGGGGCAATCAGCCCCAGCATTTT. It is translated as CASSEFLGQAGGNQPQHF.

This sequence joins TRBV6-5 and TRBJ1-3, with D tentatively TRBD1 (6 bases). The germline gives CDR1 MNHEY, CDR2 SVGAGI. Trimming cost V 3 bases and J 4 bases, with 16 bases left between them. This CDR3 contains 16 residues. The CDR3 loop is CASSYGTQGSGNTIYF. The DNA for the CDR3 is TGTGCCAGCAGTTATGGGACGCAGGGGTCCGGAAACACCATATATTTT.